This T cell receptor beta chain appears in the sequencing data of a study of blood T cell repertoires in COVID-19. Looking at the study overall: Whether acute or convalescent, the COVID-19 samples came from the United States, Italy and Spain. PBMCs, B-cell-depleted T cells, or T cells provided the cDNA or gDNA that made up the material.

The ends were cut back, 3 bases at V and 4 bases at J, with 15 bases in the middle. Germline CDR1 is LNHNV and CDR2 is YYDKDF (reference sequence). The CDR3 sequence is 15 residues long. Under the authors' procedure: Reference gene primers were amplified, and this amplification served to estimate nucleated cell counts. Clones were sequenced by immunoSEQ multiplex PCR, and TCRdb holds only the in-frame ones, with some missing. From that table come the V and J calls and clone size; the DNA was used to work out D and trimming. Counted here are some 60,000 clones, approximately 90% occurring once; the ten biggest clones make up roughly 6.2%.

The chain employs TRBV15 and TRBJ1-1, with a tentative D call TRBD1 (5 bases). The receptor's source is a man aged 40-50 years with acute or convalescent COVID-19. Sequencing used peripheral blood. In nucleotides, the CDR3 is TGTGCCACCAGCAGGGGGGGGACCCCGGGCACTGAAGCTTTCTTT. Translation gives CATSRGGTPGTEAFF.